This entry lists 9 T cell receptor beta chains sequenced from one sample in a study of blood T cells in healthy people across ages. Together with a sample-barcoded 5' primer, a J-beta primer mix was included in a second PCR lasting about 7 to 12 cycles. Each CDR3 protein is one row after TCRdb ran MiXCR on the 5' RACE reads. The data hold some 890,000 distinct CDR3 sequences, with roughly 29% observed a single time. This sample also appeared in a second study, on T cells of mothers and their children.

Sequences were obtained from blood. All receptors derive from a middle-aged woman in good health.

This clonotype was seen a few times. The chain couples TRBV6-6 to TRBJ1-1; tentative D call: TRBD1 (5 bases). Per the germline V gene, CDR1 is MNHNY and CDR2 is SVGAGI (reference sequence). Deletions cut 7 bases from V and 1 base from J, with 7 bases between. The CDR3 has 12 residues. Here the CDR3 DNA reads TGTGCCAGCACGGGGACGAACACTGAAGCTTTCTTT. Its translation: CASTGTNTEAFF.

As regards this clonotype: One junction end does not reproduce the germline sequence, and a read error may be involved. The chain employs TRBV3-1 and TRBJ2-2; 7 bases map to TRBD2. The germline V gene has CDR1 LGHDT and CDR2 YNNKEL (reference sequence). This CDR3 spans 16 amino acids. This CDR3 reads CASSQLGGTNTGERFF. The CDR3 nucleotides read TGTGCCAGCAGCCAATTGGGGGGGACGAACACCGGGGAGCGGTTTTTT. Complete variable domain (other parts from reference TRBV3-1 and TRBJ2-2): DTAVSQTPKYLVTQMGNDKSIKCEQNLGHDTMYWYKQDSKKFLKIMFSYNNKELIINETVPNRFSPKSPDKAHLNLHINSLELGDSAVYFCASSQLGGTNTGERFFGEGSRLTVL.

This clonotype showed up many times. This chain joins TRBV15 and TRBJ2-5; maybe TRBD2 (5 bases). The germline V gene has CDR1 LNHNV and CDR2 YYDKDF (reference sequence). The V and J ends lost 2 bases and 5 bases respectively, with 15 bases between them. The CDR3 runs to 15 residues. The CDR3 nucleotides are TGTGCCACCAGCAGAAGGTCTACTAGTGCTGAGACCCAGTACTTC. Translation: CATSRRSTSAETQYF.

This clonotype was counted a few times. The rearrangement uses TRBV20-1 and TRBJ2-7; no firm D call. The CDR3 contains 14 residues. Per germline, CDR1 DFQATT and CDR2 SNEGSKA (reference sequence). V lost 0 bases and J lost 2, with 11 bases in between. CDR3 sequence: CSAREDLTTYEQYF. Here the CDR3 DNA reads TGCAGTGCTAGAGAAGACCTAACTACCTACGAGCAGTACTTC.

The CDR3 reads CASSSFTGTATYEQYF. The CDR3 nucleotides are TGTGCCAGCAGCTCCTTCACCGGGACAGCCACCTACGAGCAGTACTTC. The chain is built from TRBV7-9 and TRBJ2-7, with 7 bases lining up with TRBD1. Germline V lookup: CDR1 SEHNR, CDR2 FQNEAQ (reference sequence). Trimming removed 4 bases from V and 2 bases from J; junction bases left unmatched: 11. The CDR3 is made up of 16 amino acids. The whole variable domain, filled in from reference TRBV7-9 and TRBJ2-7, reads DTGVSQNPRHKITKRGQNVTFRCDPISEHNRLYWYRQTLGQGPEFLTYFQNEAQLEKSRLLSDRFSAERPKGSFSTLEIQRTEQGDSAMYLCASSSFTGTATYEQYFGPGTRLTVT.

The V call is TRBV11-1, the J call TRBJ1-2; 9 nucleotides line up with TRBD1. The ends lost 5 bases at V and 6 bases at J; junction bases unmatched: 7. CDR3 length: 14 residues. Germline V gene data show CDR1 as SGHAT and CDR2 as FQDESV (reference sequence). This CDR3 reads CASSAVTGGDGYTF. The CDR3 DNA sequence: TGTGCCAGCAGCGCCGTGACAGGGGGGGATGGCTACACCTTC.

In its sample, this clonotype was seen a few times. V usage is TRBV10-2 and J usage is TRBJ2-2; 10 bases match TRBD2. V shed 7 bases and J 1 base; nucleotides not matched to a gene: 12. The CDR3 runs to 18 residues. From germline, CDR1 is WSHSY and CDR2 SAAADI. CDR3 sequence: CASTVGLAGDRNTGELFF. CDR3 bases: TGCGCCAGCACGGTCGGGCTAGCGGGGGACCGGAACACCGGGGAGCTGTTTTTT.

This clonotype has a handful of counts. V is TRBV20-1 and J is TRBJ2-3; TRBD2 matches 13 bases. The CDR3 consists of 17 residues. Germline trimming cut 5 bases from V and 6 bases from J; bases unmatched to any gene: 14. Germline V gene data show CDR1 as DFQATT and CDR2 as SNEGSKA (reference sequence). The CDR3 DNA reads as TGCAGTGCTGACCGCCGAAGGACTAGCGGGGGTGGTGATACGCAGTATTTT. Residues: CSADRRRTSGGGDTQYF.

Comments on this clonotype: A much bigger clone sits one base away, suggesting this may be a read error. The rearrangement joins TRBV6-5 to TRBJ2-1, with 7 nucleotides matching TRBD1. The CDR3 loop spans 16 amino acids. Germline V gives CDR1 MNHEY, CDR2 SVGAGI. Germline trimming cut 2 bases from V and 10 bases from J; bases unmatched to any gene: 14. The CDR3 loop reads CASSYKWTGSSYEQFF. The CDR3, as DNA: TGTGCCAGCAGTTACAAATGGACAGGAAGCTCCTACGAGCAGTTCTTC.